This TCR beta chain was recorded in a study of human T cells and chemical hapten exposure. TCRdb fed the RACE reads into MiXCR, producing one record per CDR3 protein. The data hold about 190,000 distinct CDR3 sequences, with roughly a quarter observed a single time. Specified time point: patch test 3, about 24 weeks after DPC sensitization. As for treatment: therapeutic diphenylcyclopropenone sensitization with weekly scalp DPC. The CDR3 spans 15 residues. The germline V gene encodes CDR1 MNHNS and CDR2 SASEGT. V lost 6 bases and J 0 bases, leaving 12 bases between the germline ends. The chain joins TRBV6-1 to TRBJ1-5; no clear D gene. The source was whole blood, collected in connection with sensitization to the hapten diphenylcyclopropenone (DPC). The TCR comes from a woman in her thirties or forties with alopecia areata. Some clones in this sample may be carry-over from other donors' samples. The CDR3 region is CASRPLRDSNQPQHF. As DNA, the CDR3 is TGTGCCAGCAGGCCCCTCCGGGATAGCAATCAGCCCCAGCATTTT.